This T cell receptor beta chain was recovered during a study of graft-versus-host responses after intestinal transplantation. Study-level information: Recipients were given multivisceral, liver-intestinal, or isolated intestinal transplants. All recipients got anti-thymocyte globulin induction, then tacrolimus and steroids for 2 to 3 years. Points from the study as a whole: There was an association between peak levels of circulating GvH clones and early post-transplant HvG declines. Some GvH clones appeared in ileal mucosa or blood before recipient bone marrow.

The CDR3 runs 15 residues. V was trimmed by 0 bases and J by 2 bases, leaving 10 bases between them. The germline gives CDR1 MNHNY, CDR2 SVGAGI (reference sequence). To note about this clone: The antigen remains undetermined.

Assay: immunoSEQ multiplex PCR; the TCRdb copy retains only in-frame clones and omits some. The sample has some 87,000 clones, around nine tenths seen once; the top ten hold about 0.29%. Sequences were derived from unstimulated CD4+ T cells sorted from spleen or lymph node cells, sampled before intestinal transplant. This rearrangement joins TRBV6-6 to TRBJ2-5, with D tentatively TRBD2 (6 bases). This receptor was identified in a human donor who received an intestinal transplant. The CDR3 DNA reads TGTGCCAGCAGTTACTCCGGGACTTCTCAAGAGACCCAGTACTTC. As protein: CASSYSGTSQETQYF.